Detailed here is one T cell receptor (beta chain). Antigen specificity is unknown. These data are taken from a study of shared clonotypes between healthy human individuals. Genomic DNA belonging to each subset was distributed in equal measure over several immunoSEQ plates. TCRdb's table, derived via immunoSEQ multiplex PCR, lists solely in-frame clones and lacks some. The sample lists about 1.1 million clones; around three quarters were seen once. Regarding the study as a whole: Of the naive CD4 clonotypes, around 5.2% were shared across a few donors. Sampling was confined to blood; repertoires within tissues likely differ.

All the donors were Caucasian adults who lived in Nashville, Tennessee. The TCR was taken from a man aged 18 to 29 in good health. Some clones in this sample may be carry-over from other donors' samples. The sample was memory CD4+ T cells from PBMCs. The subset: CD45RA-negative fraction.

CDR3 DNA: TGTGCCACCAGCAGAGATCGGACTTCAAATGAGCAGTTCTTC. Translated, it gives CATSRDRTSNEQFF. The chain combines TRBV15 with TRBJ2-1, with a weak D call TRBD2 (5 bases). Germline V lookup: CDR1 LNHNV, CDR2 YYDKDF (reference sequence). The CDR3 length is 14 residues. V was shortened by 0 bases and J by 7 bases, with 10 bases between the two germline ends.